The 24 T cell receptor beta chains presented below share a single source sample, sequenced in a study of PD-1 blockade in classical Hodgkin lymphoma. All trial patients relapsed after autologous stem cell transplantation. Produced via immunoSEQ multiplex PCR; TCRdb's table is partial and in-frame only. The sample holds some 13,000 clones; around 86% are singletons and the top ten take around a quarter. The source was peripheral blood mononuclear cells (PBMCs), collected at baseline. All receptors derive from a human donor with classical Hodgkin lymphoma.

This sequence joins TRBV2 and TRBJ1-1; D remains ambiguous. Germline CDR1 SNHLY, CDR2 FYNNEI. Trimming took 6 bases from V and 5 from J, leaving 7 bases between them. The CDR3 spans 11 residues. The CDR3 DNA reads as TGTGCCAGCAGAGCTTTAACTGAAGCTTTCTTT. Translating gives CASRALTEAFF.

The V gene is TRBV18, the J gene TRBJ2-7, with 11 bases matching TRBD2. From germline, CDR1 is KGHSH and CDR2 LQKENI. V trimming: 3 bases; J trimming: 3 bases; junction bases outside the gene matches: 7. The CDR3 covers 16 residues. CDR3 coding DNA: TGTGCCAGCTCACCTTCCCCGACTAGCGGGAACTACGAGCAGTACTTC. This encodes CASSPSPTSGNYEQYF.

The gene calls are TRBV19 and TRBJ2-2, with TRBD1 identical over 7 bases. Per the germline V gene, CDR1 is LNHDA and CDR2 is SQIVND (reference sequence). V gave up 4 bases and J gave up 0 bases; unmatched junction bases: 5. The CDR3 covers 16 residues. The CDR3 DNA reads as TGTGCCAGTAGTAAACGACAGGGCCCGAACACCGGGGAGCTGTTTTTT. Translation: CASSKRQGPNTGELFF.

The V call is TRBV5-6, the J call TRBJ1-2; D may be TRBD1 (5 bases). CDR3 size: 13 residues. The germline V gene has CDR1 SGHDT and CDR2 YYEEEE. V dropped 4 bases and J dropped 8 bases, with 15 bases sitting between them. The chain's CDR3 is CASSPPAGLGYTF. The CDR3, as DNA: TGTGCCAGCAGCCCACCGGCAGGGCTAGGCTACACCTTC.

The CDR3 region is CSATPRTGNHEQYF. CDR3 DNA sequence: TGCAGCGCGACCCCCAGGACAGGGAACCACGAGCAGTACTTC. J is TRBJ2-7 and V is TRBV29-1; 8 nucleotides agree with TRBD1. V was pared by 7 bases and J by 5 bases, with 13 bases of the junction left unmatched. Germline-derived CDR1 and CDR2 are SQVTM and ANQGSEA. The CDR3 has 14 amino acids.

This clone occurred once. The V gene is TRBV6-5, the J gene TRBJ1-1; D gene unclear. CDR1 and CDR2 (germline): MNHEY, SVGAGI. This CDR3 spans 13 amino acids. V gave up 2 bases and J gave up 6 bases, with 10 bases separating them. The CDR3 loop reads CASSYGGRSEAFF. The CDR3 DNA reads TGTGCCAGCAGTTACGGTGGACGGTCTGAAGCTTTCTTT.

V gene TRBV14 combines with J gene TRBJ2-5, with D tentatively TRBD2 (5 bases). This CDR3 is built from 17 residues. Trimming took off 1 base at V and 2 bases at J, with 17 bases between the two ends. The germline V gene has CDR1 SGHDN and CDR2 FVKESK. CDR3 loop: CASSQGLTWTGQETQYF. CDR3 nucleotide sequence: TGTGCCAGCAGCCAAGGCCTCACCTGGACTGGGCAAGAGACCCAGTACTTC.

The V and J genes are TRBV5-1 and TRBJ2-7, with TRBD2 as a possible D gene (6 bases). The germline gives CDR1 SGHRS, CDR2 YFSETQ. The CDR3 runs 15 residues. Deletions cut 0 bases from V and 3 bases from J, with 13 bases between. The CDR3 reads CASSLDRTGVYEQYF. For the CDR3, the DNA is TGCGCCAGCAGCTTGGATAGGACGGGAGTCTACGAGCAGTACTTC.

This chain joins TRBV9 and TRBJ2-1, with a weak D call TRBD1 (6 bases). Germline lookup yields CDR1 SGDLS and CDR2 YYNGEE. The length of the CDR3 is 15 residues. Trimming stripped 6 bases from V and 4 bases from J, with 17 bases between. This chain's CDR3 is CASNLDGDTYNEQFF. The CDR3 DNA sequence: TGTGCCAGCAACCTAGACGGGGACACTTACAATGAGCAGTTCTTC. The whole variable domain, filled in from reference TRBV9 and TRBJ2-1, reads DSGVTQTPKHLITATGQRVTLRCSPRSGDLSVYWYQQSLDQGLQFLIQYYNGEERAKGNILERFSAQQFPDLHSELNLSSLELGDSALYFCASNLDGDTYNEQFFGPGTRLTVL.

The chain joins TRBV6-1 to TRBJ2-1; tentatively, D is TRBD1 (5 bases). CDR3 length: 15 residues. Germline V lookup: CDR1 MNHNS, CDR2 SASEGT. V lost 6 bases, J lost 9 bases, and 21 bases lay in between. DNA for the CDR3: TGTGCCAGCAGCGAAAGGACACCAAGGGCTAGTGAGCAGTTCTTC. Its protein product is CASSERTPRASEQFF.

The chain combines TRBV5-1 with TRBJ2-1; 9 bases line up with TRBD1. This CDR3 has 15 residues. V was pared by 4 bases and J by 10 bases, with 12 bases of the junction left unmatched. CDR1 and CDR2 from the germline V gene are SGHRS and YFSETQ. The CDR3 reads CASSPSGTGNNEQFF. The CDR3 DNA sequence: TGCGCCAGCAGCCCCTCCGGGACAGGGAATAACGAGCAGTTCTTC. The entire variable domain, with the rest obtained from reference TRBV5-1 and TRBJ2-1, is as follows: KAGVTQTPRYLIKTRGQQVTLSCSPISGHRSVSWYQQTPGQGLQFLFEYFSETQRNKGNFPGRFSGRQFSNSRSEMNVSTLELGDSALYLCASSPSGTGNNEQFFGPGTRLTVL.

The chain has TRBV2 and TRBJ2-2, with D possibly TRBD1 on 6 matching bases. V was cut by 4 bases and J by 2 bases, with 11 bases left in between. CDR1 is SNHLY, CDR2 FYNNEI, per germline. CDR3 length equals 15 residues. The CDR3 is CASSATGPNTGELFF. DNA of the CDR3: TGTGCCAGCAGTGCGACAGGCCCTAACACCGGGGAGCTGTTTTTT.

The genes are TRBV4-1 and TRBJ2-1; no clear D gene. Trimming cost V 3 bases and J 2 bases, with 2 bases left between them. This CDR3 is 12 amino acids long. The germline V gene has CDR1 MGHRA and CDR2 YSYEKL. The CDR3 here is CASSHPYNEQFF. CDR3 DNA sequence: TGCGCCAGCAGCCATCCCTACAATGAGCAGTTCTTC.

This chain links TRBV19 with TRBJ2-1; D is perhaps TRBD1 (5 bases). CDR3 length: 16 residues. Trimming pared 0 bases from V and 6 bases from J, leaving 15 bases between. Germline CDR1 reads LNHDA; CDR2 reads SQIVND (reference sequence). Here the CDR3 reads CASSIDLTATGNEQFF. The CDR3 bases are TGTGCCAGTAGTATAGATTTGACAGCCACCGGCAATGAGCAGTTCTTC.

This clone appeared a single time. The rearrangement uses TRBV28 and TRBJ2-5, with TRBD1 as a possible D gene (5 bases). This CDR3 contains 13 residues. V lost 3 bases, J lost 5 bases, and 10 bases lay in between. Germline assignment: CDR1 MDHEN and CDR2 SYDVKM. The CDR3 reads CASSFPGAETQYF. The CDR3 bases are TGTGCCAGCAGTTTCCCTGGGGCTGAGACCCAGTACTTC.

The chain is built from TRBV9 and TRBJ1-5; TRBD1 matches at 8 bases. V dropped 4 bases and J dropped 6; count of bases not matched to a gene: 6. This CDR3 contains 14 residues. Looked up from germline, CDR1 is SGDLS and CDR2 is YYNGEE. The CDR3 spells CASSPGTGIQPQHF. The CDR3 coding sequence is TGTGCCAGCAGCCCCGGGACAGGTATTCAGCCCCAGCATTTT. Looking up the rest from reference TRBV9 and TRBJ1-5 gives the full variable domain: DSGVTQTPKHLITATGQRVTLRCSPRSGDLSVYWYQQSLDQGLQFLIQYYNGEERAKGNILERFSAQQFPDLHSELNLSSLELGDSALYFCASSPGTGIQPQHFGDGTRLSIL.

This clone ranks as medium-sized (0.01 to 0.1%). The V call is TRBV27, the J call TRBJ1-2; no firm D call. Germline CDR1 and CDR2: MNHEY and SMNVEV (reference sequence). Trimming removed 6 bases at V and 0 bases at J, with 11 bases between. The CDR3 has 14 amino acids. The CDR3 spells CASRLSGANYGYTF. CDR3 bases: TGTGCCAGCAGGCTTTCCGGTGCTAACTATGGCTACACCTTC.

The gene calls are TRBV5-4 and TRBJ2-7; 8 nucleotides line up with TRBD2. CDR1 is SGHNT, CDR2 YYREEE, per germline (reference sequence). With 1 base clipped from V and 2 bases from J, the junction kept 11 bases outside the gene matches. This CDR3 has 17 amino acids. The CDR3 region has the DNA TGTGCCAGCAGCTTGAAGATTTTCAGCGGGAGTGCCTACGAGCAGTACTTC. It encodes CASSLKIFSGSAYEQYF.

The rearrangement uses TRBV28 and TRBJ2-5, with D perhaps given as TRBD1 or TRBD2 (5 bases each). Per germline, CDR1 MDHEN and CDR2 SYDVKM. The CDR3 covers 13 residues. Trimming pared 4 bases from V and 3 bases from J, leaving 9 bases between. The CDR3 DNA reads TGTGCCAGCAGTTCGGTGGGGGAAGAGACCCAGTACTTC. It is translated as CASSSVGEETQYF.

The rearrangement links TRBV27 to TRBJ2-1; D is perhaps TRBD2 (5 bases). Germline assignment: CDR1 MNHEY and CDR2 SMNVEV (reference sequence). V was shortened by 7 bases and J by 4 bases, with 20 bases between the two germline ends. The CDR3 totals 16 residues. Here the CDR3 reads CASTRRKDLIYNEQFF. CDR3 bases: TGTGCCAGCACCCGCCGTAAGGACTTGATATACAATGAGCAGTTCTTC.

The V call is TRBV10-3, the J call TRBJ1-3; tentatively, D is TRBD1 (5 bases). V lost 10 bases to trimming and J lost 0 bases, with 10 bases between them. Germline V gene lookup returns CDR1 ENHRY and CDR2 SYGVKD. The CDR3 sequence is 13 residues long. This chain's CDR3 is CATGPTSGNTIYF. Here the CDR3 DNA reads TGTGCCACGGGGCCAACCTCTGGAAACACCATATATTTT.

The genes are TRBV29-1 and TRBJ1-1; D unresolved. The CDR3 consists of 15 residues. V lost 5 bases to trimming and J lost 0 bases, with 16 bases between them. Per germline, CDR1 SQVTM and CDR2 ANQGSEA. The CDR3 DNA is TGCAGCGTTCCCCAGAACAGACTCATGAACACTGAAGCTTTCTTT. Translating it yields CSVPQNRLMNTEAFF.

The rearrangement links TRBV5-1 to TRBJ2-2; D may be TRBD2 (6 bases). Germline V CDR1 and CDR2: SGHRS, YFSETQ. The CDR3 has 16 residues. V was clipped by 0 bases and J by 6 bases, with 15 bases between them. This chain's CDR3 is CASSLDFAGSAGELFF. DNA of the CDR3: TGCGCCAGCAGCTTGGATTTCGCGGGGAGCGCCGGGGAGCTGTTTTTT.

The rearrangement links TRBV30 to TRBJ2-7; TRBD2 matches at 16 bases. The germline V gene has CDR1 GTSNPN and CDR2 SVGIG (reference sequence). J gave up 5 bases and V 3 bases, and 7 bases lay outside the gene matches. The CDR3 consists of 16 residues. CDR3 amino acids: CAWSSKGLAGGNEQYF. The CDR3 nucleotides are TGTGCCTGGAGCTCTAAGGGACTAGCGGGAGGGAACGAGCAGTACTTC.